This T cell receptor (beta chain) is from a study of glioma-infiltrating T cells after dendritic cell vaccination listed by TCRdb under 2016. About the investigation overall: A cohort of 15 or so glioblastoma patients from Phase I and II dendritic cell vaccination trials was included, of whom 9 were newly diagnosed and 6 had recurrent disease. Patients received autologous tumor lysate-pulsed dendritic cell vaccination between the early 2000s and the early 2010s. The vaccine was prepared from monocyte-derived dendritic cells that were cultured for roughly seven days with IL-4 and GM-CSF and then pulsed overnight with autologous tumor lysate. Patients received three intradermal dendritic cell vaccine injections at biweekly intervals in the arm below the axilla. In glioblastoma patients vaccinated with dendritic cells, deep sequencing of TCR beta CDR3 regions served to measure the amount of tumor-infiltrating lymphocytes and to compare repertoires between tumor and blood. Survival after dendritic cell vaccination was correlated with TCR sequencing metrics, including TIL content and tumor-blood repertoire overlap. Paper-wide results and their limitations: The three-group TCR overlap response model was described as speculative and requiring prospective validation. After dendritic cell vaccination, a higher estimated pretreatment TIL content predicted longer time to progression and longer overall survival. The cohort was small and heterogeneous, and full blood and tumor sets were available for few patients, with initial-recurrent tumor pairs available for even fewer patients. TCR clonality showed no direct relationship with survival, which suggests that a diverse polyclonal response may be important.

Worth noting for this clone: There is no known antigen for this receptor. Base qualities are missing; no much larger clone stands one base away.

The CDR3 goes from the cysteine to the phenylalanine over 16 residues. CDR3 DNA only is kept here, 48 bases in frame from base 1. Per the germline V gene, SGHDT is the CDR1 and YYEEEE is the CDR2. V ends up 1 base short and J 2 bases short, with an unmatched junction base count of 5. Using the immunoSEQ assay, TCRB CDR3 regions were amplified from 2 micrograms of genomic DNA, or from all available DNA when less than that was on hand. For multiplex PCR, 60 forward primers for TCR V beta segments and 13 reverse primers for J beta segments were used. To estimate reads per starting template, synthetic control templates were spiked into each sample at limiting dilution. Sequencing produced 87 bp reads on the Illumina HiSeq System. Per the original workflow: PCR and sequencing errors were removed by merging closely related sequences with a nearest neighbor algorithm. TCR overlap was measured as the percentage of unique tumor TCR beta sequences also present in the same patient's peripheral blood. The immuneACCESS repertoire file appears here via TCRdb, limited to in-frame rearrangements. These files lack a portion of the clones; in checked studies, under half of the deficit traces to unresolved V genes, and the cause of the others is not known. Clone size and the V and J calls come from that table; the DNA yielded D and trimming. Counted in this sample were tens of thousands of clones; around 80% of them appeared once. The ten largest make up approximately 2.1% of the sample.

Patients were selected on the basis of adequate residual fresh-frozen tumor tissue and more than two years of available survival data. Molecular status otherwise varied across the glioblastoma patients, but none of them carried an isocitrate dehydrogenase mutation. PBMC were collected before vaccination, two weeks after the third vaccination, and at tumor progression if progression occurred. The Qiagen DNeasy Blood extraction Kit was used to extract genomic DNA. Specimen: blood, collected before dendritic cell vaccination. The source of this sequence is a human donor with glioblastoma. Rearrangement joined TRBV5-6 to TRBJ1-5, and TRBD1 aligns with 8 junction nucleotides. The DNA reads TGTGCCAGCAGCTTGTTCGACAGGGGAGGCAATCAGCCCCAGCATTTT. The translation is CASSLFDRGGNQPQHF.